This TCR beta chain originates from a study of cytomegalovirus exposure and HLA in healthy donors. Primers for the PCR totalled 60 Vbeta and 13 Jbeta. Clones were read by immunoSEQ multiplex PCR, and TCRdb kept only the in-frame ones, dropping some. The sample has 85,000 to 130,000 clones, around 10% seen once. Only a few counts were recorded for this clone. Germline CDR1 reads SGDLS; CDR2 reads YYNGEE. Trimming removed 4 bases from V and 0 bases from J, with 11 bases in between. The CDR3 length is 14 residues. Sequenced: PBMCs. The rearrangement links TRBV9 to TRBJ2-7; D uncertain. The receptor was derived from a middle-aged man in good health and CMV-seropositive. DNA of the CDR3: TGTGCCAGCAGCATGAGAGGTGACTCCTACGAGCAGTACTTC. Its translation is CASSMRGDSYEQYF.